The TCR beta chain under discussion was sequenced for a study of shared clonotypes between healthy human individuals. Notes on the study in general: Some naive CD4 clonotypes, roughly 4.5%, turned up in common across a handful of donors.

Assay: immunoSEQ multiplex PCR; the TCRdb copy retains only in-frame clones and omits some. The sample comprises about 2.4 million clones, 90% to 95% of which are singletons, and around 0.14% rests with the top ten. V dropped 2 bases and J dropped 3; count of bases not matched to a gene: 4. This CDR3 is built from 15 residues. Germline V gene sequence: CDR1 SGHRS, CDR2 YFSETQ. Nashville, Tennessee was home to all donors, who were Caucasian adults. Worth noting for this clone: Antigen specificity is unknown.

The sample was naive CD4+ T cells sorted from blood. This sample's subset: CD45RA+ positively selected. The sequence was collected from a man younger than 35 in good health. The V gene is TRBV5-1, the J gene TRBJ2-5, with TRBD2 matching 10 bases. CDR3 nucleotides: TGCGCCAGCAGCTTAGCGGGGGGGATGAAAGAGACCCAGTACTTC. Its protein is CASSLAGGMKETQYF.